This T cell receptor (beta chain) was retrieved from a study of response to subunit inactivated influenza vaccine. This CDR3 is built from 15 residues. The V and J ends lost 2 bases and 7 bases, in that order; junction bases with no gene match: 8. CDR1 SGHTA and CDR2 FQGNSA come from the germline V gene. This clonotype has a handful of counts. MiXCR was run by TCRdb on the RT-PCR reads, yielding one entry per CDR3 protein. The table has about 530,000 distinct CDR3 sequences, approximately 12% seen once; the top ten hold about an eighth. The V gene is TRBV7-2, the J gene TRBJ2-7; 10 bases are shared with TRBD2. The starting material was PBMCs from blood, obtained 40 to 50 days after vaccination. This clonotype originated in a man in his fifties who received an inactivated influenza vaccine. The CDR3 DNA follows: TGTGCCAGCAGCTTAAGGACTAGCGGCCCGGGGGAGCAGTACTTC. Protein sequence: CASSLRTSGPGEQYF.